The sequence of this T cell receptor beta chain was determined in a study of PD-1 blockade in mismatch repair-deficient tumors. Regarding the study as a whole: After pembrolizumab, tumor-resident clones rose rapidly, then generally contracted before radiologic responses.

Only in-frame clones appear in the TCRdb table, and some are missing; sequencing was by immunoSEQ multiplex PCR. Of 8,500 to 10,000 clones in the sample, 70% to 90% were seen once. This CDR3 is built from 16 residues. The germline V gene has CDR1 SGHDT and CDR2 YYEEEE. Trimming removed 0 bases at V and 2 bases at J, with 15 bases between. A note on this clone: As yet, its antigen is unknown.

Time point denoted: roughly ten-day in vitro stimulation with candidate neoantigen peptide 2. Sequencing was performed on cells cultured in vitro, taken from a patient treated with pembrolizumab. The sequence was collected from an adult with mismatch repair-deficient cancer. The chain employs TRBV5-6 and TRBJ2-7; weak D call: TRBD1 (6 bases). The CDR3 DNA is TGTGCCAGCAGCTTGGCCAAGGGGGTGGTTGCCTACGAGCAGTACTTC. This codes for CASSLAKGVVAYEQYF.